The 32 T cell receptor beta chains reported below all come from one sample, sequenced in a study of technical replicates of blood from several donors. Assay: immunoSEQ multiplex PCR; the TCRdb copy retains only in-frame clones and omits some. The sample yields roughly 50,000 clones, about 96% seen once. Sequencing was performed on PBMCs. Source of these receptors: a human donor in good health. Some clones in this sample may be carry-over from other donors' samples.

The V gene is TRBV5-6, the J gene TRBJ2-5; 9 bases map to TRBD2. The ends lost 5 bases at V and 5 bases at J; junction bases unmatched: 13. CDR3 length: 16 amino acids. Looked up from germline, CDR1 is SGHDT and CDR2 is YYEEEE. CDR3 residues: CASRPSWRGGPETQYF. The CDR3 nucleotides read TGTGCCAGCAGGCCTAGTTGGCGGGGGGGCCCTGAGACCCAGTACTTC.

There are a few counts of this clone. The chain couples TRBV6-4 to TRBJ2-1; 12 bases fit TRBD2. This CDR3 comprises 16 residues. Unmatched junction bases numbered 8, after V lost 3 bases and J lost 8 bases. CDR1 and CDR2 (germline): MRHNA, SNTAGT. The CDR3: CASSEASGRGEDEQFF. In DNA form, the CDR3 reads TGTGCCAGCAGTGAGGCTAGCGGGAGGGGCGAGGATGAGCAGTTCTTC.

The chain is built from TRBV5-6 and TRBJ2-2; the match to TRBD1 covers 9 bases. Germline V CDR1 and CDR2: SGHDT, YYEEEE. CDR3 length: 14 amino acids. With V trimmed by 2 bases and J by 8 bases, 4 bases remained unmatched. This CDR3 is CASSFRTGVGELFF. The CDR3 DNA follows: TGTGCCAGCAGCTTTCGGACAGGGGTAGGGGAGCTGTTTTTT.

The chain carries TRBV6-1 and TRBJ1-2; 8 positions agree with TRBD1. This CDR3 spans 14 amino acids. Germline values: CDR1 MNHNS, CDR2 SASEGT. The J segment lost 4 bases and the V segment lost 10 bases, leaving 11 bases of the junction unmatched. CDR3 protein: CATKYRGSGYGYTF. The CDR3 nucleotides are TGTGCCACCAAGTACAGGGGGTCGGGCTATGGCTACACCTTC.

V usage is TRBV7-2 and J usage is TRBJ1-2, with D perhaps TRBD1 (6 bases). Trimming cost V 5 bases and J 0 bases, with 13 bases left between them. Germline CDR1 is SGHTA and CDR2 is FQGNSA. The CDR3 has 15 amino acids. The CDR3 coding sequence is TGTGCCAGCAGCCACCGACGGGACACTAACTATGGCTACACCTTC. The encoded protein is CASSHRRDTNYGYTF.

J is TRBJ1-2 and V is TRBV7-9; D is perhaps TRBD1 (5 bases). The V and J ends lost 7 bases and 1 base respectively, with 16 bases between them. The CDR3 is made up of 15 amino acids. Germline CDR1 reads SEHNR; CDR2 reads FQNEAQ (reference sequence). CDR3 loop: CASTIDRTVNYGYTF. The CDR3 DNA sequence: TGTGCCAGCACCATCGACAGAACTGTTAACTATGGCTACACCTTC.

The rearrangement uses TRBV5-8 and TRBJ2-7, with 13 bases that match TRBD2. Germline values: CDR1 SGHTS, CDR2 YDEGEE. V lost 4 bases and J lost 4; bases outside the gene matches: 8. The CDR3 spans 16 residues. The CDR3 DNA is TGTGCCAGCAGCCGGACGACTAGCGGGAGGACTTACGAGCAGTACTTC. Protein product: CASSRTTSGRTYEQYF.

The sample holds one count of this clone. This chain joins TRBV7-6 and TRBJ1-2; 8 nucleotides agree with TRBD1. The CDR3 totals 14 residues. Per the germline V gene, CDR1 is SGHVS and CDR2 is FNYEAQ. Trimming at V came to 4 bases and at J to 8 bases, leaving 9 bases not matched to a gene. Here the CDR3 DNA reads TGTGCCAGCAGCTCCGCGGACAGGGTCCAGGGCTACACCTTC. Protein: CASSSADRVQGYTF.

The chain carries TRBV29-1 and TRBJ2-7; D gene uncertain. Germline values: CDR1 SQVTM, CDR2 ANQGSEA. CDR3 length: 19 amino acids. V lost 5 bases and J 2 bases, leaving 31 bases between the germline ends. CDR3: CSVPHRRPVPTILTYEQYF. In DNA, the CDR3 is TGCAGCGTTCCACACCGGAGACCGGTCCCGACGATATTAACCTACGAGCAGTACTTC.

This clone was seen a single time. The CDR3 spells CASSTTLNPLEQYF. The CDR3 bases are TGTGCCAGCAGTACTACACTTAACCCCCTGGAGCAGTACTTC. The V call is TRBV27, the J call TRBJ2-7; D is ambiguous. This CDR3 is built from 14 residues. The germline V gene has CDR1 MNHEY and CDR2 SMNVEV (reference sequence). Deletions cut 5 bases from V and 7 bases from J, with 18 bases between.

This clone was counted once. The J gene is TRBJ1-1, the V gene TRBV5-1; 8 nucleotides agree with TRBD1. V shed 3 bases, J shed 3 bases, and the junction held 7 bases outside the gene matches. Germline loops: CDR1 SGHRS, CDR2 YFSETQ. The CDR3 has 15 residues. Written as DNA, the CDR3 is TGCGCCAGCAGCTGGGCAGGGGGCGCGTACACTGAAGCTTTCTTT. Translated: CASSWAGGAYTEAFF.

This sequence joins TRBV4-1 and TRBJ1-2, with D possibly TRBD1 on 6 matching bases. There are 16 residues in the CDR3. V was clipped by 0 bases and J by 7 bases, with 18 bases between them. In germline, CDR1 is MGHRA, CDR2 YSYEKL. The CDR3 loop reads CASSQDAGQTPGGYTF. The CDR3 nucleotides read TGCGCCAGCAGCCAAGATGCTGGACAGACCCCGGGTGGCTACACCTTC.

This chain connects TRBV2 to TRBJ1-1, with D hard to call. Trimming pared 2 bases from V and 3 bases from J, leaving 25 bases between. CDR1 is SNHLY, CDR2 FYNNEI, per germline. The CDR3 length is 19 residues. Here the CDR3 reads CASSERPAGGVGDDTEAFF. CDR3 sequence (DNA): TGTGCCAGCAGTGAAAGGCCGGCGGGCGGCGTAGGTGATGACACTGAAGCTTTCTTT.

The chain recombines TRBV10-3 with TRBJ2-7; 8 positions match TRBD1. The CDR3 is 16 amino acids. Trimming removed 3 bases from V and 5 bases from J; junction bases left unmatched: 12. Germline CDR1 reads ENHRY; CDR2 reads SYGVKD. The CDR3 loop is CAISEGRGPFHNEQYF. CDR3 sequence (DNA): TGTGCCATCAGTGAAGGCAGGGGGCCTTTTCACAACGAGCAGTACTTC.

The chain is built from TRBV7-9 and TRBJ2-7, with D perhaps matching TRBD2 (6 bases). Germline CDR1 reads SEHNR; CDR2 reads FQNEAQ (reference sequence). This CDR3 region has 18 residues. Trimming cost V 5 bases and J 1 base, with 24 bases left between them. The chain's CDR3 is CASSPWGVSERGSYEQYF. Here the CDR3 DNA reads TGTGCCAGCAGCCCGTGGGGGGTCTCGGAACGAGGGTCCTACGAGCAGTACTTC.

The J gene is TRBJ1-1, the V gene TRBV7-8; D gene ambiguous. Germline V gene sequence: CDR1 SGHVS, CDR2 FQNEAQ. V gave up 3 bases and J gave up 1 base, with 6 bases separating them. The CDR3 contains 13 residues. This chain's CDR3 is CASSFYRNTEAFF. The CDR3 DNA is TGTGCCAGCAGCTTTTACAGGAACACTGAAGCTTTCTTT.

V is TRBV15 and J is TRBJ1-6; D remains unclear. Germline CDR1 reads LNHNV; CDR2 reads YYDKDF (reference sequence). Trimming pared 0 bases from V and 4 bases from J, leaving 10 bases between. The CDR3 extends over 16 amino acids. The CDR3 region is CATSRDERTYNSPLHF. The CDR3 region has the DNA TGTGCCACCAGCAGAGATGAAAGGACTTATAATTCACCCCTCCACTTT.

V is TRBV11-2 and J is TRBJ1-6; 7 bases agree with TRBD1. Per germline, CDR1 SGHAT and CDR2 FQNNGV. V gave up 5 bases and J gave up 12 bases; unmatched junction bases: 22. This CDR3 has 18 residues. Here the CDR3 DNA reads TGTGCCAGCAGCCGATTTGCCCCTTCGGGGACAGCGGTCGGACCCCTCCACTTT. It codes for CASSRFAPSGTAVGPLHF. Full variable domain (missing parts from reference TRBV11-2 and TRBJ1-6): EAGVAQSPRYKIIEKRQSVAFWCNPISGHATLYWYQQILGQGPKLLIQFQNNGVVDDSQLPKDRFSAERLKGVDSTLKIQPAKLEDSAVYLCASSRFAPSGTAVGPLHFGNGTRLTVT.

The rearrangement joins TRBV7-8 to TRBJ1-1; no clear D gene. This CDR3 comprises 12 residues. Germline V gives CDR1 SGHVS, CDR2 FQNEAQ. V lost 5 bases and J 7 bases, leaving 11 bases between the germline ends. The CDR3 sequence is CASSTISGEAFF. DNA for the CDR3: TGTGCCAGCAGCACAATTTCGGGTGAAGCTTTCTTT.

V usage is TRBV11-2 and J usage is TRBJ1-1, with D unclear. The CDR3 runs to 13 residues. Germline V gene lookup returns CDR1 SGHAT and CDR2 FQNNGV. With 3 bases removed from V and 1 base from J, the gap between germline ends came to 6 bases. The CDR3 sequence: CASSFHTNTEAFF. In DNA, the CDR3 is TGTGCCAGCAGCTTCCACACGAACACTGAAGCTTTCTTT.

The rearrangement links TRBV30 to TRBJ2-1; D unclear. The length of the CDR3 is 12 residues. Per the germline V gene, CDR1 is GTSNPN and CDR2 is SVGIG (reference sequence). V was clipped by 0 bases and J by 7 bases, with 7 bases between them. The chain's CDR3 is CAWSVHVNEQFF. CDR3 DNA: TGTGCCTGGAGTGTACACGTTAATGAGCAGTTCTTC.

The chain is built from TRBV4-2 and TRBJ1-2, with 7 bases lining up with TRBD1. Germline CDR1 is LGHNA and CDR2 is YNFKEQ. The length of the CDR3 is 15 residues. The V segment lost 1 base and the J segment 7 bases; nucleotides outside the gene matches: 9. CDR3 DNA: TGTGCCAGCAGCCAAGTTACAGGGGCGGAGGGTGGCTACACCTTC. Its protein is CASSQVTGAEGGYTF.

CDR3 DNA sequence: TGTGCCTGGAGCCCCGGGACAGGGGGCGGTCAGCCCCAGCATTTT. Its translation: CAWSPGTGGGQPQHF. The rearrangement joins TRBV30 to TRBJ1-5; 12 bases match TRBD1. V lost 3 bases and J lost 6; bases outside the gene matches: 6. The V gene's germline CDR1 is GTSNPN and CDR2 SVGIG (reference sequence). This CDR3 region has 15 residues.

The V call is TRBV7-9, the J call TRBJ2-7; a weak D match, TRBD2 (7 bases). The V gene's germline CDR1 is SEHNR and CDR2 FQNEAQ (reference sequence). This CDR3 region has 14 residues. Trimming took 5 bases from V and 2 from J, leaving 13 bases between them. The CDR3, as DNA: TGTGCCAGCAGCCCCGCCGGGGGGCCCTACGAGCAGTACTTC. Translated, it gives CASSPAGGPYEQYF.

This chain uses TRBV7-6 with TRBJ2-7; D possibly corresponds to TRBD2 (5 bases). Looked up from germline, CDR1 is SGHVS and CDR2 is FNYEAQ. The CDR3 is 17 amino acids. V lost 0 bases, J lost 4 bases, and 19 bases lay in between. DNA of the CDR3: TGTGCCAGCAGCTTAGCGCATTCCCTAGCTGGTGGGTACGAGCAGTACTTC. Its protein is CASSLAHSLAGGYEQYF.

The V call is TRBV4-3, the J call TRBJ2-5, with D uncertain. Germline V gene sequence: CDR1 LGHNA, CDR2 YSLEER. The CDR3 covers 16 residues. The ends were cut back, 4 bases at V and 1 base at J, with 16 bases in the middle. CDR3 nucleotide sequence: TGCGCCAGCAGCCGTGGATTTGGGCAGAGCCAAGAGACCCAGTACTTC. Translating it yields CASSRGFGQSQETQYF.

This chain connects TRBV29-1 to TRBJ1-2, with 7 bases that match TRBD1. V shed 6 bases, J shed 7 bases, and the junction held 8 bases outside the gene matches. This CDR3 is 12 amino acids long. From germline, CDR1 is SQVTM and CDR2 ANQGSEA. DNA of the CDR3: TGCAGCGTATCACAGGGGCATAGTGGCTACACCTTC. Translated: CSVSQGHSGYTF. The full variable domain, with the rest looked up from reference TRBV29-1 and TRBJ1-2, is SAVISQKPSRDICQRGTSLTIQCQVDSQVTMMFWYRQQPGQSLTLIATANQGSEATYESGFVIDKFPISRPNLTFSTLTVSNMSPEDSSIYLCSVSQGHSGYTFGSGTRLTVV.

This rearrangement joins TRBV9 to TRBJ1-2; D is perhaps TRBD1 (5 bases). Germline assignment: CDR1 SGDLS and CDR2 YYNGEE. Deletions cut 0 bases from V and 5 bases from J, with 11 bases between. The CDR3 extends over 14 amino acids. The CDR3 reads CASSVDGGGYGYTF. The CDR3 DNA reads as TGTGCCAGCAGCGTAGATGGGGGGGGGTATGGCTACACCTTC.

The CDR3 sequence is CASSLAEGATEAFF. CDR3 sequence (DNA): TGCGCCAGCAGCTTGGCCGAGGGGGCCACTGAAGCTTTCTTT. V gene TRBV5-1 combines with J gene TRBJ1-1, with TRBD1 matching 7 bases. The CDR3 contains 14 residues. The germline V gene encodes CDR1 SGHRS and CDR2 YFSETQ. V lost 0 bases and J lost 4; bases outside the gene matches: 3.

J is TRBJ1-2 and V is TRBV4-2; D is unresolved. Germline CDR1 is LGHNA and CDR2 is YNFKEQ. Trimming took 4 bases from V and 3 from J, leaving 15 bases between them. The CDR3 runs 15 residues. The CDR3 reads CASSPSSAEDYGYTF. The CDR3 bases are TGTGCCAGCAGCCCCTCCTCGGCGGAGGACTATGGCTACACCTTC.

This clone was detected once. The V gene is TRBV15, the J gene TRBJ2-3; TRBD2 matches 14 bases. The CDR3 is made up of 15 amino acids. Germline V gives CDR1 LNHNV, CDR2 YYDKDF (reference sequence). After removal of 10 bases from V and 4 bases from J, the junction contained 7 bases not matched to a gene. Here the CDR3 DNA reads TGTGCCATCTCGACTAGCGGGGGGGCAGCAGATACGCAGTATTTT. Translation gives CAISTSGGAADTQYF.

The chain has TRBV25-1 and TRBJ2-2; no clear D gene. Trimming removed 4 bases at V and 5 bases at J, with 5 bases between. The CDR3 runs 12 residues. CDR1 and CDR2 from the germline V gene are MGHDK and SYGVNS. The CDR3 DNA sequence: TGTGCCAGCAGTGTAGCAACCGGGGAGCTGTTTTTT. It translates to CASSVATGELFF.